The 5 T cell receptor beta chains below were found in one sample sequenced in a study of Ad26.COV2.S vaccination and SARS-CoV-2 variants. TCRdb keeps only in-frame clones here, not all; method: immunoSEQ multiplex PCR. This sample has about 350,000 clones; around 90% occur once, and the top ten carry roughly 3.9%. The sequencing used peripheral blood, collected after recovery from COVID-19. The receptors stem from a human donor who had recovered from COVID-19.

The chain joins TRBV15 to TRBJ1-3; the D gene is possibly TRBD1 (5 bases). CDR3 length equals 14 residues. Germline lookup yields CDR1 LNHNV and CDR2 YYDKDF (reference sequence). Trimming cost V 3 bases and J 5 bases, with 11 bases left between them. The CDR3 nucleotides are TGTGCCACCAGCAGGTCAGGGATCCGAAACACCATATATTTT. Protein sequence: CATSRSGIRNTIYF.

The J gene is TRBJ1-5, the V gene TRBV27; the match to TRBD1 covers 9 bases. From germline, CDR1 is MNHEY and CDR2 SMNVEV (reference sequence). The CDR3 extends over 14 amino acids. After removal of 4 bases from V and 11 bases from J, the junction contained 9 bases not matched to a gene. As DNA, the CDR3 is TGTGCCAGCAGTTCCACCGGGACAGGGAGCGCCCAGCATTTT. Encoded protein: CASSSTGTGSAQHF.

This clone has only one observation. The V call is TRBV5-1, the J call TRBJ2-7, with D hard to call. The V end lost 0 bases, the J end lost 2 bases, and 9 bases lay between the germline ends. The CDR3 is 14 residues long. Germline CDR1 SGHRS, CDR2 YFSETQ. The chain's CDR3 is CASSLAQATYEQYF. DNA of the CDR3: TGCGCCAGCAGCTTGGCCCAGGCTACCTACGAGCAGTACTTC. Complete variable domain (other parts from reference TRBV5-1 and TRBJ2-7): KAGVTQTPRYLIKTRGQQVTLSCSPISGHRSVSWYQQTPGQGLQFLFEYFSETQRNKGNFPGRFSGRQFSNSRSEMNVSTLELGDSALYLCASSLAQATYEQYFGPGTRLTVT.

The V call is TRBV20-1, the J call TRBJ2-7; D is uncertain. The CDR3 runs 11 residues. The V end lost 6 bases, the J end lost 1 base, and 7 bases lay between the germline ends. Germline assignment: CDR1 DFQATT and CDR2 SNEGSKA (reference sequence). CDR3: CSARMSYEQYF. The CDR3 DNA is TGCAGTGCACGGATGTCCTACGAGCAGTACTTC.

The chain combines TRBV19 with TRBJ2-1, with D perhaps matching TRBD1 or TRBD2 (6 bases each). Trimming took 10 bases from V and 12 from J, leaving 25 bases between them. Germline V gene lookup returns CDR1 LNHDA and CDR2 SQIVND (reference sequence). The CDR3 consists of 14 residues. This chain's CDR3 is CATKTRGGPRSQFF. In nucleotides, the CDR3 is TGTGCCACCAAGACAAGAGGGGGGCCCCGATCGCAGTTCTTC.